The rows below give T cell receptor beta chains drawn from one sample of a study of immune heterogeneity within non-small cell lung tumors. TCRdb recomputed calls from the multiplex PCR reads with MiXCR, one row per CDR3 protein. In the table there are thousands of distinct CDR3 sequences, 45% to 55% of which are singletons. The specimen was lung tumor tissue. The source of these receptors is a man in his 60s with non-small cell lung cancer. The CDR3 runs from the conserved cysteine through the conserved F or W. Fields, in order: V gene, clone size, J gene, D gene, CDR3 DNA, CDR3 protein. D genes are given only for firm matches. Where a row states a size, it is once, few, many or the class of an expanded clone; other rows omit it.

>TRBV5-4|-|TRBJ1-2|-
TGTGCCAGCAGCTTGTCGCGGGGCTATGGCTACACCTTC
CASSLSRGYGYTF
>TRBV7-9|-|TRBJ2-7|TRBD2
TGTGCCAGCAGCTTAGTAGCGGGAGCTGGAGGGGAGCAGTACTTC
CASSLVAGAGGEQYF
>TRBV6-2/TRBV6-3|once|TRBJ2-7|-
TGTGCCAGCAGGAGCGGGGGGACAGGCGGCAACGAGCAGTACTTC
CASRSGGTGGNEQYF
>TRBV19|few|TRBJ2-2|-
TGTGCCAGTAGATCGGGACCCCAGAACACCGGGGAGCTGTTTTTT
CASRSGPQNTGELFF
>TRBV25-1|-|TRBJ2-7|-
TGTGCCAGCAGTGACCGGACCGGGACTCAGCAGTACTTC
CASSDRTGTQQYF
>TRBV6-1|-|TRBJ2-7|-
TGTGCCAGCAGCAGGGGTATTCCCTACGAGCAGTACTTC
CASSRGIPYEQYF
>TRBV20-1|-|TRBJ2-1|-
TGCAGTGCTAAACAGCTTAGCTCCTACAATGAGCAGTTCTTC
CSAKQLSSYNEQFF
>TRBV2|-|TRBJ2-7|-
TGTGCCAGCAGTCCTCGGGCCGCGACTGGGGAGCAGTACTTC
CASSPRAATGEQYF
>TRBV6-1|few|TRBJ2-7|TRBD2
TGTGCCAGCAGTGAAGAGCCTAGCGGGAGCTACGAGCAGTACTTC
CASSEEPSGSYEQYF
>TRBV27|-|TRBJ2-6|TRBD2
TGTGCCAGCAGTACGCTCGGACTAGCGGCTGGGGCCAACGTCCTGACTTTC
CASSTLGLAAGANVLTF
>TRBV5-1|-|TRBJ2-7|-
TGCGCCAGCAGCCTACCGACAGCAGCCTACGAGCAGTACTTC
CASSLPTAAYEQYF
>TRBV28|-|TRBJ2-1|-
TGTGCCAGCAGTAAACACCTCGGTCGGGGAACGGGTGAGCAGTTCTTC
CASSKHLGRGTGEQFF
>TRBV7-2|-|TRBJ2-1|-
TGTGCCAGCAGCTTAGCGGTCGGAGGGGATGAGCAGTTCTTC
CASSLAVGGDEQFF
>TRBV30|-|TRBJ1-5|TRBD1
TGTGCCTGGGGGCGTAGGGGGACAGATAATCAGCCCCAGCATTTT
CAWGRRGTDNQPQHF
>TRBV20-1|-|TRBJ2-7|-
TGCAGTGCTAGGAGGCCGGGACGGGACAGGAGCGGGGGCGAGCAGTACTTC
CSARRPGRDRSGGEQYF
>TRBV6-2/TRBV6-3|-|TRBJ1-6|TRBD1
TGTGCCAGCAGAATACAGGGGGCTGGGAATTCACCCCTCCACTTT
CASRIQGAGNSPLHF
>TRBV19|few|TRBJ1-5|TRBD1
TGTGCCACTTCTCTAGGGGGCTATCAGCCCCAGCATTTT
CATSLGGYQPQHF
>TRBV6-1|-|TRBJ2-6|-
TGTGCCAGCAGGAGGGCTTTGGTGAGCTCTGGGGCCAACGTCCTGACTTTC
CASRRALVSSGANVLTF
>TRBV28|-|TRBJ1-2|-
TGTGCCAGCGATGCTAGACTTGGTGGTCATGGCTACACCTTC
CASDARLGGHGYTF
>TRBV7-9|-|TRBJ2-1|-
TGTGCCAGCTGGGACGCACTGAATGAGCAGTTCTTC
CASWDALNEQFF
>TRBV4-3|-|TRBJ2-1|-
TGCGCCAGCAGCCAAGGGCGAGCAGGGGAGGGTGAGCAGTTCTTC
CASSQGRAGEGEQFF
>TRBV20-1|few|TRBJ2-2|-
TGCAGTGCTGGAGGCCTCCTGGGTGGGGAGCTGTTTTTT
CSAGGLLGGELFF
>TRBV7-9|-|TRBJ1-2|-
TGTGCCAGCAGCGGGAATCTTAACTATGGCTACACCTTC
CASSGNLNYGYTF
>TRBV27|few|TRBJ2-7|-
TGTGCCAGCGGTTACATCACTTCCTACGAGCAGTACTTC
CASGYITSYEQYF
>TRBV19|-|TRBJ1-6|-
TGTGCCAGTAGTCGCTCACCCGGGCTGGGTAATTCACCCCTCCACTTT
CASSRSPGLGNSPLHF
>TRBV20-1|few|TRBJ2-7|-
TGCAGTGCGGGAAAGGGGTTCAACTACGAGCAGTACTTC
CSAGKGFNYEQYF
>TRBV4-3|-|TRBJ2-7|TRBD2
TGCGCCAGCAGCCAAGATCTTAGCGGGGCCCTAGCTACCTACGAGCAGTACTTC
CASSQDLSGALATYEQYF
>TRBV6-2/TRBV6-3|-|TRBJ2-7|TRBD1
TGTGCCAGCAGTTACCCGGGACAGAGGAGCTCCTACGAGCAGTACTTC
CASSYPGQRSSYEQYF
>TRBV6-1|-|TRBJ1-5|TRBD1
TGTGCCAGCAGGGTGGGACAGGGAGATCAGCCCCAGCATTTT
CASRVGQGDQPQHF
>TRBV7-9|once|TRBJ2-1|-
TGTGCCAGCAGAACGGGAAACTACAATGAGCAGTTCTTC
CASRTGNYNEQFF
>TRBV20-1|few|TRBJ2-1|TRBD2
TGCAGTGCTAGTGGGCGGGGGAGCTCCTACAATGAGCAGTTCTTC
CSASGRGSSYNEQFF
>TRBV27|-|TRBJ1-4|-
TGTGCCAGCAGCCGACGGGTGTCTAATGAAAAACTGTTTTTT
CASSRRVSNEKLFF
>TRBV7-9|few|TRBJ1-2|-
TGTGCCAGCAGCTCGACAGAGGCTAACTATGGCTACACCTTC
CASSSTEANYGYTF
>TRBV6-4|-|TRBJ2-2|-
TGTGCCAGCAAGGAACGGGACACGCTTACCGGGGAGCTGTTTTTT
CASKERDTLTGELFF
>TRBV27|few|TRBJ2-7|-
TGTGCCACCCAAGGTTCCCTCTCCTACGAGCAGTACTTC
CATQGSLSYEQYF
>TRBV9|few|TRBJ1-1|-
TGTGCCAGCAGCCCACACCCTCCAGGGGCTGGCACTGAAGCTTTCTTT
CASSPHPPGAGTEAFF
>TRBV20-1|-|TRBJ2-6|TRBD2
TGCAGTGCCGAGGGCGGGAGGGCTGGGGCCAACGTCCTGACTTTC
CSAEGGRAGANVLTF
>TRBV14|-|TRBJ2-2|-
TGTGCCAGCAGTCAGCCCCCCGGGGAGCTGGTTTTT
CASSQPPGELVF
>TRBV28|-|TRBJ2-1|TRBD2
TGTGCCAGCAGGGAAACCGGGACTAGCGGCTCCTACAATGATCAGTTCTTC
CASRETGTSGSYNDQFF
>TRBV6-5|few|TRBJ1-2|-
TGTGCCAGCAGTTACGACACAGGGCCTTATGGCTACACCTTC
CASSYDTGPYGYTF
>TRBV5-5|-|TRBJ2-7|TRBD2
TGTGCCAGCAGCCCTGGGCTAGCGGGAGGCATAAGCGGGATCGAGCAGTACTTC
CASSPGLAGGISGIEQYF
>TRBV19|few|TRBJ1-5|-
TGTGCCAGTGGCCCTGGTTATAGCAATCAGCCCCAGCATTTT
CASGPGYSNQPQHF
>TRBV6-1|-|TRBJ1-2|-
TGTGCCAGCAGTGCCCGCCTCCTACAGGACGGCGGCTACACCTTC
CASSARLLQDGGYTF
>TRBV7-2|-|TRBJ2-2|TRBD1
TGTGCCAGCAGCTCTTCGAGCAACAGGGGATCTAACGGGGAGCTGTTTTTT
CASSSSSNRGSNGELFF
>TRBV20-1|few|TRBJ2-2|-
TGCAGTGCTAGACGGGAGATCACCGGGGAGCTGTTTTTT
CSARREITGELFF
>TRBV28|-|TRBJ1-1|-
TGTGCCAGCAGTTTATTAATAGGGAACACTGAAGCTTTCTTT
CASSLLIGNTEAFF
>TRBV5-1|-|TRBJ1-4|-
TGCGCCAGCAGCTTACAGGGTAGGGATGAAAAACTGTTTTTT
CASSLQGRDEKLFF
>TRBV30|-|TRBJ2-5|TRBD2
TGTGCCTGGAGTCGGACTAGCGGGAGTGCAGAGACCCAGTACTTC
CAWSRTSGSAETQYF
>TRBV19|few|TRBJ2-3|-
TGTGCCAGTAGTAGGGCCGGCACAGATACGCAGTATTTT
CASSRAGTDTQYF
>TRBV27|few|TRBJ2-5|TRBD2
TGTGCCAGCAGTTTATGGGCTAGCGGAACACAAGAGACCCAGTACTTC
CASSLWASGTQETQYF
>TRBV6-1|-|TRBJ2-6|-
TGTGCCAGCAGTGGCTGCAGCTCTGGGGCCAACGTCCTGACTTTC
CASSGCSSGANVLTF
>TRBV6-5|-|TRBJ2-2|TRBD2
TGTGCCAGCAGTTACTCCGGGACTAGCGGCACCGGGGAGCTGTTTTTT
CASSYSGTSGTGELFF
>TRBV2|few|TRBJ2-7|TRBD2
TGTGCCAGCAGTGAAGGGGTAGGGGACTACTACGAGCAGTACTTC
CASSEGVGDYYEQYF
>TRBV4-3|few|TRBJ2-7|TRBD1
TGCGCCAGCAGCCAGGACAGGGGGACCTACGAGCAGTACTTC
CASSQDRGTYEQYF
>TRBV19|few|TRBJ2-7|-
TGTGCCAGTAGTATTGGGCAGGCGTATTCCTACGAGCAGTACTTC
CASSIGQAYSYEQYF
>TRBV27|-|TRBJ1-1|TRBD1
TGTGCCAGCAGTTTAGACCGGGACAGGGTCACTGAAGCTTTCTTT
CASSLDRDRVTEAFF
>TRBV27|large|TRBJ1-6|-
TGTGCCAGCAGTCCCCGACAGGAACGATCCTATAATTCACCCCTCCACTTT
CASSPRQERSYNSPLHF